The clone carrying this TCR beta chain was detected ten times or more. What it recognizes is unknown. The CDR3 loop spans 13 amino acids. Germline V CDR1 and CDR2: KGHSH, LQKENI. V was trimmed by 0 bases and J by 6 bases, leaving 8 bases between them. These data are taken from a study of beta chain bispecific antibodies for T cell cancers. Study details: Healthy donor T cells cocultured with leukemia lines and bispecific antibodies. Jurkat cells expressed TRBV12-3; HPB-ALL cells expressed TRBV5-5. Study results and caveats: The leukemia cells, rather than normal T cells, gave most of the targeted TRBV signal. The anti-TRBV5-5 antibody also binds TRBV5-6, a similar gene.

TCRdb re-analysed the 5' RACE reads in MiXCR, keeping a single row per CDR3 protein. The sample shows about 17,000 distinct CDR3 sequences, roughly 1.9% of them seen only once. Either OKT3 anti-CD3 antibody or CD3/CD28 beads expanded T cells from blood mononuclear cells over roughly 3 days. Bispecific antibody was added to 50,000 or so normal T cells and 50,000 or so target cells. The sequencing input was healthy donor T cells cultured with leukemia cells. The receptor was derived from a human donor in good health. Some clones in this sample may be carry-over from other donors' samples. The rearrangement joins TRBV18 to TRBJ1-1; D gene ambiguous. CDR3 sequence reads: CASSPPNRAEAFF. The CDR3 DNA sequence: TGTGCCAGCTCACCACCTAATCGGGCTGAAGCTTTCTTT.